Listed below are T cell receptor beta chains from one sample, sequenced in a study of T cells in tuberculosis. The assay was immunoSEQ multiplex PCR, and TCRdb's table has in-frame clones only and misses some. The sample consists of around 32,000 clones, roughly 94% of them appearing once. The sample taken for sequencing was PBMCs. All receptors derive from a donor between 5 and 29 years old with latent tuberculosis or without tuberculosis infection. Both conserved end residues are part of each CDR3. Fields, in order: clone size, D gene, J gene, CDR3 length, V gene, CDR3 protein, CDR3 DNA. D genes are given only for firm matches. Rows give clone size only sometimes, using once, few, many, or a class for an expanded clone.

few	TRBD1	TRBJ1-5	14	TRBV2	CASRTGLSNQPQHF	TGTGCCAGCAGGACAGGGCTTAGCAATCAGCCCCAGCATTTT
NA	TRBD2	TRBJ2-1	15	TRBV5-4	CASSLELAGGDEQFF	TGTGCCAGCAGCTTGGAACTAGCGGGAGGAGATGAGCAGTTCTTC
NA	NA	TRBJ2-3	15	TRBV11-2	CASSFTGTSTDTQYF	TGTGCCAGCAGCTTTACCGGGACTAGCACAGATACGCAGTATTTT
NA	NA	TRBJ1-5	13	TRBV28	CASSGQGNQPQHF	TGTGCCAGCAGCGGCCAGGGCAATCAGCCCCAGCATTTT
NA	NA	TRBJ2-1	13	TRBV7-2	CASSFLQGNEQFF	TGTGCCAGCAGCTTCCTCCAGGGAAATGAGCAGTTCTTC
NA	NA	TRBJ1-1	14	TRBV4-3	CASSQDRGGTEAFF	TGCGCCAGCAGCCAAGACAGGGGAGGGACTGAAGCTTTCTTT
NA	NA	TRBJ2-3	13	TRBV7-9	CASRAAGTDTQYF	TGTGCCAGCAGGGCTGCTGGCACAGATACGCAGTATTTT
NA	NA	TRBJ2-7	13	TRBV15	CATSIYTSYEQYF	TGTGCCACCAGCATCTATACCTCCTACGAGCAGTACTTC
NA	TRBD1	TRBJ1-1	14	TRBV5-1	CASSLWTGVTEAFF	TGCGCCAGCAGCTTGTGGACAGGGGTCACTGAAGCTTTCTTT
NA	NA	TRBJ2-6	15	TRBV4-1	CASSQGHSGANVLTF	TGCGCCAGCAGCCAAGGACACTCTGGGGCCAACGTCCTGACTTTC
once	TRBD2	TRBJ2-1	16	TRBV28	CASSTITSGGYNEQFF	TGTGCCAGCAGTACAATAACTAGCGGGGGTTACAATGAGCAGTTCTTC
NA	NA	TRBJ2-5	15	TRBV4-1	CASSQEGGFGETQYF	TGCGCCAGCAGCCAAGAAGGCGGTTTCGGGGAGACCCAGTACTTC
NA	NA	TRBJ1-2	11	TRBV20-1	CRRTPPYGYTF	TGCCGTCGGACACCCCCCTATGGCTACACCTTC
once	TRBD1	TRBJ2-1	15	TRBV7-2	CASTLDRGPYNEQFF	TGTGCCAGCACCCTGGACAGGGGGCCGTACAATGAGCAGTTCTTC
once	NA	TRBJ2-7	16	TRBV5-1	CASSAGGGGGPYEQYF	TGCGCCAGCAGCGCAGGTGGGGGAGGGGGTCCCTACGAGCAGTACTTC
NA	NA	TRBJ2-7	15	TRBV7-2	CASSPLGGRSYEQYF	TGTGCCAGCAGCCCCCTCGGGGGAAGATCCTACGAGCAGTACTTC
NA	TRBD1	TRBJ2-1	15	TRBV27	CASSADRRNYNEQFF	TGTGCCAGCAGCGCGGACAGGAGGAACTACAATGAGCAGTTCTTC
NA	NA	TRBJ2-1	13	TRBV6-5	CASSYNRDDEQFF	TGTGCCAGCAGTTACAACAGGGACGATGAGCAGTTCTTC
NA	NA	TRBJ2-3	15	TRBV7-8	CASSYLPPGKDTQYF	TGTGCCAGCAGCTATTTACCCCCGGGAAAGGATACGCAGTATTTT
once	TRBD1	TRBJ2-7	15	TRBV9	CASSVGLDRGYEQYF	TGTGCCAGCAGCGTAGGCTTGGACAGGGGCTACGAGCAGTACTTC
NA	NA	TRBJ1-3	15	TRBV11-2	CASSLRGSSGNTIYF	TGTGCCAGCAGCTTACGTGGCAGCTCTGGAAACACCATATATTTT
NA	NA	TRBJ1-2	15	TRBV9	CASSPTGLTNYGYTF	TGTGCCAGCAGCCCCACAGGGCTGACTAACTATGGCTACACCTTC
NA	TRBD1	TRBJ2-7	15	TRBV12-5	CASGLVVGTVYEQYF	TGTGCTAGTGGTTTGGTAGTCGGGACAGTCTACGAGCAGTACTTC
NA	TRBD2	TRBJ2-1	16	TRBV7-9	CASSLALAGTYNEQFF	TGTGCCAGCAGCCTCGCGCTAGCGGGAACTTACAATGAGCAGTTCTTC
NA	TRBD1	TRBJ1-1	15	TRBV12-5	CASGFQQGRGTEAFF	TGTGCTAGTGGTTTCCAACAGGGGAGAGGCACTGAAGCTTTCTTT
NA	TRBD1	TRBJ1-4	14	TRBV18	CASSPIRQGAELFF	TGTGCCAGCTCACCGATAAGACAGGGGGCAGAACTGTTTTTT
NA	NA	TRBJ2-1	15	TRBV15	CATSRGPTEYNEQFF	TGTGCCACCAGCAGAGGACCGACTGAATACAATGAGCAGTTCTTC
NA	NA	TRBJ1-1	14	TRBV27	CASRRYRVSTEAFF	TGTGCCAGCAGGAGATACAGGGTTTCCACTGAAGCTTTCTTT
NA	NA	TRBJ2-7	14	TRBV5-1	CASSLSVESYEQYF	TGCGCCAGCAGCTTGTCGGTGGAGTCCTACGAGCAGTACTTC
NA	TRBD1	TRBJ2-7	15	TRBV28	CASSSLTGDLYEQYF	TGTGCCAGCAGTTCTTTGACAGGGGACCTCTACGAGCAGTACTTC
NA	NA	TRBJ2-7	13	TRBV30	CAWTSGSSYEQYF	TGTGCCTGGACCTCCGGGAGCAGTTACGAGCAGTACTTC
NA	NA	TRBJ2-3	11	TRBV20-1	CSAPSADTQYF	TGCAGTGCTCCCTCCGCAGATACGCAGTATTTT
NA	TRBD1	TRBJ1-2	16	TRBV5-6	CASSLTGGNLRYGYTF	TGTGCCAGCAGCTTAACAGGGGGCAACCTAAGGTATGGCTACACCTTC
few	TRBD2	TRBJ2-1	15	TRBV6-4	CASSVFSGSGNEQFF	TGTGCCAGCAGTGTCTTTAGCGGGAGCGGTAATGAGCAGTTCTTC
once	TRBD2	TRBJ2-1	14	TRBV10-1	CASSGLAGLDEQFF	TGCGCCAGCAGTGGACTAGCGGGACTCGACGAGCAGTTCTTC
NA	TRBD2	TRBJ2-1	17	TRBV18	CASSRRSGTSDHNEQFF	TGTGCCAGCTCACGGCGTTCCGGGACTAGCGACCACAATGAGCAGTTCTTC
once	TRBD1	TRBJ2-7	14	TRBV27	CASSAPGQGSEQYF	TGTGCCAGCAGTGCCCCGGGACAGGGATCCGAGCAGTACTTC
NA	NA	TRBJ1-3	13	TRBV11-3	CASSSGGGNTIYF	TGTGCCAGCAGCTCCGGCGGGGGGAACACCATATATTTT
NA	TRBD2	TRBJ2-1	16	TRBV14	CASSPLLATSYNEQFF	TGTGCCAGCAGCCCTCTACTAGCGACCTCCTACAATGAGCAGTTCTTC
NA	NA	TRBJ2-7	13	TRBV28	CASSPHGSYEQYF	TGTGCCAGCAGTCCCCACGGCTCCTACGAGCAGTACTTC
NA	NA	TRBJ2-5	14	TRBV27	CASSLTELGATQYF	TGTGCCAGCAGTTTAACAGAGTTAGGCGCGACCCAGTACTTC
NA	NA	TRBJ2-1	11	TRBV6-5	CASSRGGEQFF	TGTGCCAGCAGCCGGGGAGGTGAGCAGTTCTTC
NA	NA	TRBJ2-7	16	TRBV9	CASSPKPPGQNYEQYF	TGTGCCAGCAGCCCGAAACCTCCGGGACAAAACTACGAGCAGTACTTC
NA	NA	TRBJ2-3	13	TRBV30	CAWSPSFLDTQYF	TGTGCCTGGAGCCCCTCGTTTTTAGATACGCAGTATTTT
NA	NA	TRBJ1-1	14	TRBV7-9	CASSLSVVVTEAFF	TGTGCCAGCAGCCTTTCTGTTGTAGTTACTGAAGCTTTCTTT
NA	NA	TRBJ2-3	14	TRBV7-2	CASSFGLRTDTQYF	TGTGCCAGCAGCTTCGGTCTTCGCACAGATACGCAGTATTTT
NA	NA	TRBJ2-3	12	TRBV5-1	CASSPEGDTQYF	TGCGCCAGCAGCCCGGAGGGAGATACGCAGTATTTT